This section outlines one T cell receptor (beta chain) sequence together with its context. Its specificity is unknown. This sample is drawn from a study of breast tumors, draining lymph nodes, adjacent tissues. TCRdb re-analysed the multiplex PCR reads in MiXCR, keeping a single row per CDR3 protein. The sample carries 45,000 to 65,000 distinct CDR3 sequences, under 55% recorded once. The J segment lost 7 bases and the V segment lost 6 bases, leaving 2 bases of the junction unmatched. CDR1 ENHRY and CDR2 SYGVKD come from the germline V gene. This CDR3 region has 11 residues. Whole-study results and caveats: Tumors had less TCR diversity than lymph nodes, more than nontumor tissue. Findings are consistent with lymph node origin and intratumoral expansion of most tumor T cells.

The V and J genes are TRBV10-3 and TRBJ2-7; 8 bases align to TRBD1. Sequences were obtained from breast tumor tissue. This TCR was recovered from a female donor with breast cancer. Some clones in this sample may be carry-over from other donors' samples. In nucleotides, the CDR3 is TGTGCCATCAGGACAGGGGAAGAGCAGTACTTC. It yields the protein CAIRTGEEQYF.